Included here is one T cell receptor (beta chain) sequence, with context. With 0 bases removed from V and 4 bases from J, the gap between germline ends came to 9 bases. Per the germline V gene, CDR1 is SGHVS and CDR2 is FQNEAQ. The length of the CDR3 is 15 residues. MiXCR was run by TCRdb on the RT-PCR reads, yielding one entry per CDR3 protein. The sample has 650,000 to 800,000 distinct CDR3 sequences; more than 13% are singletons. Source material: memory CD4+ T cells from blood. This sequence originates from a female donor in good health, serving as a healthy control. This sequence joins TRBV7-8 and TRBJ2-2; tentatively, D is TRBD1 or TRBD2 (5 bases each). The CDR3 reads CASSLAQGVTGELFF. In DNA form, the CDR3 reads TGTGCCAGCAGCTTAGCGCAGGGAGTCACCGGGGAGCTGTTTTTT.